This record covers a single T cell receptor beta chain. The sample comes from a study of blood T cell repertoires in COVID-19. Study-wide context: Acute and convalescent COVID-19 samples came from the United States, Italy and Spain. Sources were T cells, B-cell-depleted T cells, or PBMCs; the material itself was cDNA or gDNA.

Each participant's cohort was designated according to participant-reported clinical history. Cohort 3 donors were reported recovered after two negative PCRs, clearance, or symptom resolution. Produced via immunoSEQ multiplex PCR; TCRdb's table is partial and in-frame only. The table has roughly 250,000 clones, around 84% seen once. The length of the CDR3 is 14 residues. Germline CDR1 is LGHDT and CDR2 is YNNKEL (reference sequence). V was trimmed by 4 bases and J by 1 base, leaving 11 bases between them. This receptor was obtained from a woman aged 50 to 60 who had recovered from COVID-19. The chain carries TRBV3-1 (or the pseudogene TRBV3-2) and TRBJ2-7; tentative D call: TRBD1 (5 bases). The source material was PBMCs or T cells enriched from blood (not recorded which). CDR3 coding DNA: TGTGCCAGCAGCCCACCAGGGTTGTCCTACGAGCAGTACTTC. It is translated as CASSPPGLSYEQYF.